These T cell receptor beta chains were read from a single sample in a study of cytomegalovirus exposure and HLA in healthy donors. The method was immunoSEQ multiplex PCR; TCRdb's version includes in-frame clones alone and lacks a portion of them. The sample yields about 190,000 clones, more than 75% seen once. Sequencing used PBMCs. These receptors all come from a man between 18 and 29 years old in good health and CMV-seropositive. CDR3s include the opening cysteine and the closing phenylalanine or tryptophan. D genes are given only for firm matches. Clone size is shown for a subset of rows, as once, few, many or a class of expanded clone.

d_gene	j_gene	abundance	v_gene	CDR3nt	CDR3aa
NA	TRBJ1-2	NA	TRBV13	TGTGCCAGCAGCTTTTTTGGGGGAACGGAGGGGAACTATGGCTACACCTTC	CASSFFGGTEGNYGYTF
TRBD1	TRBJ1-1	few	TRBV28	TGTGCCAGCAGTTTACTGGGGACAGGGATTAGGACTGAAGCTTTCTTT	CASSLLGTGIRTEAFF
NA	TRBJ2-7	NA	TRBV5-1	TGCGCCAGCAGCTTGGAGCCTAGCGACGACGAGCAGTACTTC	CASSLEPSDDEQYF
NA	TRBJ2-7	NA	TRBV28	TGTGCCAGCAGTTTACGACACAGGGTTTACGAGCAGTACTTC	CASSLRHRVYEQYF
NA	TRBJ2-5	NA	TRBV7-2	TGTGCCAGCAGCTTAGGGAGCGGCTCGCAAGAGACCCAGTACTTC	CASSLGSGSQETQYF
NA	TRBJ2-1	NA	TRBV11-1	TGTGCCAGCAGCTTATATGACGGAGTCAATGAGCAGTTCTTC	CASSLYDGVNEQFF
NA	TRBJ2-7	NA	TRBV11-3	TGTGCCAGCAGCTCCCCGCGGCCCTACGAGCAGTACTTC	CASSSPRPYEQYF
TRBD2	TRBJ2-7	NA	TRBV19	TGTGCCAGTAGCCTGACTAGCGGGAGTCTTGAGCAGTACTTC	CASSLTSGSLEQYF
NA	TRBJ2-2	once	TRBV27	TGTGCCAGCAGTTGGACAGCGAACACCGGGGAGCTGTTTTTT	CASSWTANTGELFF
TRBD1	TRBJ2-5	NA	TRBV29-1	TGCAGCGCCGCCGGACAGGGGATTGAGACCCAGTACTTC	CSAAGQGIETQYF
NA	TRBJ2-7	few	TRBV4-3	TGCGCCAGCAGCCAAGGGACAAGCTACGAGCAGTACTTC	CASSQGTSYEQYF
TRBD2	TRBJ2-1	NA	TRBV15	TGTGCCACCAGCAGACAGACTAGCGGGAGGTTCGATGAGCAGTTCTTC	CATSRQTSGRFDEQFF
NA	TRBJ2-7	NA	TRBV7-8	TGTGCCAGCAGCTTTCTCCCAGGAAAGTTCTACGAGCAGTACTTC	CASSFLPGKFYEQYF
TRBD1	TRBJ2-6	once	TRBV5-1	TGCGCCAGCAGCCCCGCCGGGACAGGCGTCTCTGGGGCCAACGTCCTGACTTTC	CASSPAGTGVSGANVLTF
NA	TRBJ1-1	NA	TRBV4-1	TGCGCCAGCAGCCAAGGGGGGGGGAGGTCTCACGCCACTGAAGCTTTCTTT	CASSQGGGRSHATEAFF
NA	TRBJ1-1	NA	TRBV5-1	TGCGCCAGCAGCTTGACGGGGGGGGACACTGAAGCTTTCTTT	CASSLTGGDTEAFF
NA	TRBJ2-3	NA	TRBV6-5	TGTGCCAGCAGACCTGGGACACCCCGAGATACGCAGTATTTT	CASRPGTPRDTQYF
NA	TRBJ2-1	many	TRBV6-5	TGTGCCAGCAGTTACCGGGACTTGCTCAATGAGCAGTTCTTC	CASSYRDLLNEQFF
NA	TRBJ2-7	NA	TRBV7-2	TGTGCCAGCAGCTTAGCTAGCGGCTCCTACGAGCAGTACTTC	CASSLASGSYEQYF
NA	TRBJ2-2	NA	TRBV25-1	TGTGCCAGCAGGTACGGGATGAACACCGGGGAGCTGTTTTTT	CASRYGMNTGELFF
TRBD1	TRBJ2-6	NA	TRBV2	TGTGCCAGCAGCATCCTACCGGGACAGGAGAGCTCTGGGGCCAACGTCCTGACTTTC	CASSILPGQESSGANVLTF
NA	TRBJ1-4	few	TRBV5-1	TGCGCCAGCAGCTTGAACGCGGGGGGAGAAAAACTGTTTTTT	CASSLNAGGEKLFF
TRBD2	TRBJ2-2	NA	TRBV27	TGTGCCAGCAGTTTTCGACTCCTAGCGGGAGAATACGCCCTAAACACCGGGGAGCTGTTTTTT	CASSFRLLAGEYALNTGELFF
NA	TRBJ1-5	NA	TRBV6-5	TGTGCCAGCAAACCAGGGTCGGGCAATCAGCCCCAGCATTTT	CASKPGSGNQPQHF
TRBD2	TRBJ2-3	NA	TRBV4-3	TGCGCCAGCAGCCAAGAACTAGCGGGAGGGGGCACAGATACGCAGTATTTT	CASSQELAGGGTDTQYF
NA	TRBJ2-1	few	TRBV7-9	TGTGCCAGCAGCTTAGGGACAGACTGGGATGAGCAGTTCTTC	CASSLGTDWDEQFF
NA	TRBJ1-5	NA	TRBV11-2	TGTGCCAGCAGCTTGTATCGACAGCTAGATCGGGGCAATCAGCCCCAGCATTTT	CASSLYRQLDRGNQPQHF
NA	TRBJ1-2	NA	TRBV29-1	TGCAGCGTTGACCAGGGCGACTATGGCTACACCTTC	CSVDQGDYGYTF
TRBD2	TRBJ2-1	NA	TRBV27	TGTGCCAGCAAAGTACCCGAAAGTCGGGGAGGGGAGCAGTTCTTC	CASKVPESRGGEQFF
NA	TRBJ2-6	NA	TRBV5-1	TGCGCCAGCAGCTTGCAGGGTCTTAGCTCTGGGGCCAACGTCCTGACTTTC	CASSLQGLSSGANVLTF
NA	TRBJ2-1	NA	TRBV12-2	TGTGCAAGTCCCCCCCAGGGCGCGCCCAACTCTTATGAGCAGTTCTTC	CASPPQGAPNSYEQFF
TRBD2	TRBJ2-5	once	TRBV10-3	TGTGCCATCAGGACTAGCGGGGCCCTTAGGGCCCAGTACTTC	CAIRTSGALRAQYF
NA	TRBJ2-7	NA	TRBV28	TGTGCCACCTTTACTTCGGCGGTTTCCTACGAGCAGTACTTC	CATFTSAVSYEQYF
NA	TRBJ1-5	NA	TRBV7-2	TGTGCCAGCAGCTTAGCGGGAGGGAGTCAGCCCCAGCATTTT	CASSLAGGSQPQHF
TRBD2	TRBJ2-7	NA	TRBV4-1	TGCGCCAGCGAACGTGGGGAGGGGCGCTACGAGCAGTACTTC	CASERGEGRYEQYF
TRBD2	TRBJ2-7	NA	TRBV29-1	TGCAGCGTGGTCGGGGGGGAGGGCGAGCAGTACTTC	CSVVGGEGEQYF
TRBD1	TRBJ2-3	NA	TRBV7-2	TGTGCCAGCAGCTTAGGGACAGGGCGGGGAGATACGCAGTATTTT	CASSLGTGRGDTQYF
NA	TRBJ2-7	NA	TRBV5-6	TGTGCCAGCAGCTTGGGGGGCACCGCCTACGAGCAGTACTTC	CASSLGGTAYEQYF
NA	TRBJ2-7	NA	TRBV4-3	TGCGCCAGCAGCCGCCAACAGGAAAACGAGCAGTACTTC	CASSRQQENEQYF
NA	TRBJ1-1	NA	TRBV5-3	TGTGCCAGAAGCAAGAGGAAAGGGGAGGACCGGATGGGAGGACATCCGAGGGACACTGAAGCTTTCTTT	CARSKRKGEDRMGGHPRDTEAFF
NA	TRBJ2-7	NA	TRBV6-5	TGTGCCAGTGTCGGTGGCTACGAGCAGTACTTC	CASVGGYEQYF
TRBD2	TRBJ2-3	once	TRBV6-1	TGTGCCAGCAGTGAACTAGCGGGAGATAGCGGCACAGATACGCAGTATTTT	CASSELAGDSGTDTQYF